A single T cell receptor beta chain is shown here with its context. The sample comes from a study of blood T cell repertoires in COVID-19. Study context: Sites in the United States, Italy and Spain provided acute and convalescent COVID-19 samples. The analysed material was cDNA or gDNA that came from T cells, B-cell-depleted T cells, or PBMCs.

In the original analysis: It was from reference gene primer amplification that nucleated cell counts were estimated. Libraries were prepared by immunoSEQ multiplex PCR; TCRdb keeps only in-frame clonotypes and omits some of them. V and J calls and clone size follow that table, whereas D and trimming were derived from the DNA. Here the sample spans 27,000 or so clones, 88% being singletons. The V gene's germline CDR1 is SGHRS and CDR2 YFSETQ. The V end lost 1 base, the J end lost 2 bases, and 13 bases lay between the germline ends. The CDR3 is 15 residues long. Source material: peripheral blood. This sequence was found in a woman between 45 and 60 years old with active COVID-19. The J gene is TRBJ2-7, the V gene TRBV5-1, with a possible D match to TRBD2 (6 bases). In nucleotides, the CDR3 is TGCGCCAGCAGCTTGTCTGGAGGGACGGCCTACGAGCAGTACTTC. Translating gives CASSLSGGTAYEQYF. The full variable domain, completed using reference TRBV5-1 and TRBJ2-7, is KAGVTQTPRYLIKTRGQQVTLSCSPISGHRSVSWYQQTPGQGLQFLFEYFSETQRNKGNFPGRFSGRQFSNSRSEMNVSTLELGDSALYLCASSLSGGTAYEQYFGPGTRLTVT.